The 18 T cell receptor beta chains in this list originate from one sample, sequenced in a study of T cell repertoires in cytomegalovirus infection. Their target antigens are unknown. Via MiXCR, TCRdb re-called the reads, giving one row per CDR3 protein. The table has under 95,000 distinct CDR3 sequences, roughly half seen once; the top ten hold approximately 93%. The material sequenced was CD8+ T cells from cultured PBMCs, taken from culture after CMV antigen stimulation. The receptor set was obtained from a human donor in good health (CMV status not recorded). Some clones in this sample may be carry-over from other donors' samples.

In its sample, this clonotype was seen a few times. The chain uses TRBV7-9 and TRBJ1-1; TRBD1 aligns across 7 bases. This CDR3 is 12 amino acids long. The germline V gene encodes CDR1 SEHNR and CDR2 FQNEAQ (reference sequence). V lost 5 bases to trimming and J lost 10 bases; unmatched junction nucleotides: 7. CDR3 sequence reads: CASSPDRTVAFF. The CDR3 DNA reads TGTGCCAGCAGCCCGGACAGGACCGTAGCTTTCTTT.

The chain combines TRBV5-6 with TRBJ2-7; D not resolved. The CDR3 has 13 residues. The germline V and J ends were trimmed by 2 bases and 2 bases, with 8 bases remaining between them. Germline V gene data show CDR1 as SGHDT and CDR2 as YYEEEE. CDR3 amino acids: CASSLGSTYEQYF. The CDR3 bases are TGTGCCAGCAGCTTAGGGTCAACCTACGAGCAGTACTTC.

This clonotype was seen only a few times. The rearrangement uses TRBV7-3 and TRBJ2-5, with 13 bases aligning to TRBD2. V gave up 4 bases and J gave up 5 bases; unmatched junction bases: 7. CDR1 and CDR2 from the germline V gene are SGHTA and FQGTGA. CDR3 length: 16 residues. The CDR3 nucleotides read TGTGCCAGCAGCTCATCGGGACTAGCGGGGCAGGAGACCCAGTACTTC. Translated: CASSSSGLAGQETQYF.

The genes are TRBV20-1 and TRBJ2-2, with a weak D call TRBD1 (5 bases). The germline V and J ends were trimmed by 0 bases and 1 base, with 9 bases remaining between them. From germline, CDR1 is DFQATT and CDR2 SNEGSKA (reference sequence). CDR3 size: 15 residues. This chain's CDR3 is CSARDHDRNTGELFF. The CDR3 DNA follows: TGCAGTGCTAGAGACCATGACAGGAACACCGGGGAGCTGTTTTTT.

This chain uses TRBV7-4 with TRBJ2-3; 10 bases line up with TRBD2. CDR1 is SGHVT and CDR2 is SQSDAQ in the germline V gene. This CDR3 has 16 residues. With 4 bases clipped from V and 1 base from J, the junction kept 5 bases outside the gene matches. CDR3 bases: TGTGCCAGCAGCTCTTTTACTAGCGGGGGCACAGATACGCAGTATTTT. This codes for CASSSFTSGGTDTQYF.

This clonotype was found many times. The V call is TRBV7-2, the J call TRBJ2-1; unclear D gene. V was trimmed by 1 base and J by 9 bases, leaving 10 bases between them. This CDR3 region has 13 residues. Per germline, CDR1 SGHTA and CDR2 FQGNSA. The CDR3 nucleotides read TGTGCCAGCAGCTTAGTCGGTAGCCCTGAGCAGTTCTTC. Encoded protein: CASSLVGSPEQFF.

The chain uses TRBV13 and TRBJ2-2, with no clear D. The CDR3 extends over 13 amino acids. Per germline, CDR1 PRHDT and CDR2 FYEKMQ (reference sequence). V was pared by 10 bases and J by 9 bases, with 18 bases between. Here the CDR3 reads CATSLLGYRELFF. Here the CDR3 DNA reads TGTGCCACCTCACTCTTGGGTTACCGGGAGCTGTTTTTT.

This clonotype was found a few times. This chain joins TRBV5-6 and TRBJ2-5, with D perhaps given as TRBD1 or TRBD2 (5 bases each). The CDR3 length is 15 residues. The germline gives CDR1 SGHDT, CDR2 YYEEEE. V lost 0 bases and J lost 4, with 13 bases in between. CDR3 in DNA: TGTGCCAGCAGCTTGGCCGGGGCGGCCGGAGAGACCCAGTACTTC. Encoded protein: CASSLAGAAGETQYF.

The chain links TRBV7-9 to TRBJ2-5; D unclear. Germline V CDR1 and CDR2: SEHNR, FQNEAQ (reference sequence). Between the trimmed V and J ends, which lost 6 bases and 2 bases, there was a span of 13 bases. The CDR3 is 14 residues long. The CDR3 DNA reads TGTGCCAGCAGTGGAGTAGGCAGACAAGAGACCCAGTACTTC. Translated: CASSGVGRQETQYF.

V and J are TRBV12-3 or TRBV12-4 and TRBJ1-2, with D uncertain. V was clipped by 8 bases and J by 5 bases, with 9 bases between them. The length of the CDR3 is 11 residues. The CDR3, as DNA: TGTGCCAGCCGGGAAAATTATGGCTACACCTTC. Protein: CASRENYGYTF.

This clonotype turned up a few times. V is TRBV12-3 or TRBV12-4 and J is TRBJ2-1; perhaps TRBD2 as D (6 bases). V was pared by 1 base and J by 6 bases, with 16 bases between. CDR3 length: 16 residues. This CDR3 reads CASSLVPGAKGNEQFF. CDR3 in DNA: TGTGCCAGCAGTTTAGTTCCGGGAGCGAAAGGCAATGAGCAGTTCTTC.

The CDR3 coding sequence is TGTGCCAGCAGCCCAAGGGTCTCTGGGGCCAACGTCCTGACTTTC. Translation: CASSPRVSGANVLTF. The chain is built from TRBV4-2 and TRBJ2-6; no firm D call. This CDR3 region has 15 residues. Germline loops: CDR1 LGHNA, CDR2 YNFKEQ. V lost 4 bases and J 0 bases, leaving 7 bases between the germline ends.

As regards this clonotype: The final CDR3 position lacks the conserved phenylalanine or tryptophan, pointing to a likely read error. It is unclear where the CDR3 begins or ends on the DNA, so no DNA is shown, and the CDR3 is as TCRdb lists it. This chain uses TRBV27 with TRBJ2-1; the table's D call TRBD2 went unverified against the DNA. The germline V gene encodes CDR1 MNHEY and CDR2 SMNVEV (reference sequence). The CDR3 length equals 13 residues, ends included. The CDR3 protein is CASSPPVLRQKFS.

In its sample, this clonotype was seen a few times. J is TRBJ1-5 and V is TRBV7-2; unclear D gene. Trimming left V 4 bases short and J 4 bases short, with 11 bases between. Germline CDR1 reads SGHTA; CDR2 reads FQGNSA. This CDR3 has 14 amino acids. CDR3 residues: CASSSRTGNQPQHF. CDR3 sequence (DNA): TGTGCCAGCAGCTCCCGGACGGGGAATCAGCCCCAGCATTTT.

The chain carries TRBV6-2 or TRBV6-3 and TRBJ1-1; tentatively, D is TRBD1 (6 bases). This CDR3 is built from 16 residues. Germline CDR1 MNHEY, CDR2 SVGEGT. Deletions cut 2 bases from V and 8 bases from J, with 21 bases between. CDR3 in amino acids: CASSYDRRGGGTEAFF. DNA of the CDR3: TGTGCCAGCAGTTACGACAGAAGGGGGGGGGGTACGGAAGCTTTCTTT.

This chain links TRBV5-6 with TRBJ2-5; TRBD2 matches 7 bases. Germline V gives CDR1 SGHDT, CDR2 YYEEEE. Trimming at V came to 4 bases and at J to 1 base, leaving 7 bases not matched to a gene. This CDR3 is 15 amino acids long. DNA of the CDR3: TGTGCCAGCAGCCAAAGCGGGGCATCCCAAGAGACCCAGTACTTC. Translated: CASSQSGASQETQYF.

This clonotype came up a few times. The chain combines TRBV27 with TRBJ1-1; D might be TRBD1 (5 bases). Per the germline V gene, CDR1 is MNHEY and CDR2 is SMNVEV (reference sequence). The V end lost 6 bases, the J end lost 5 bases, and 16 bases lay between the germline ends. This CDR3 is built from 14 residues. Written as DNA, the CDR3 is TGTGCCAGCAGACAGGAGGGGCGGGGGACTGAAGCTTTCTTT. This encodes CASRQEGRGTEAFF.

The sample holds many counts of this clonotype. The chain is built from TRBV7-8 and TRBJ1-5; 11 bases are shared with TRBD1. The junction had 3 bases not matched to a gene; V was cut back by 3 bases and J by 5 bases. Germline values: CDR1 SGHVS, CDR2 FQNEAQ. The CDR3 consists of 15 residues. Here the CDR3 DNA reads TGTGCCAGCAGCTTGAGGACAGGGGGCGATCAGCCCCAGCATTTT. It is translated as CASSLRTGGDQPQHF. The full variable domain, completed using reference TRBV7-8 and TRBJ1-5, is GAGVSQSPRYKVAKRGQDVALRCDPISGHVSLFWYQQALGQGPEFLTYFQNEAQLDKSGLPSDRFFAERPEGSVSTLKIQRTQQEDSAVYLCASSLRTGGDQPQHFGDGTRLSIL.